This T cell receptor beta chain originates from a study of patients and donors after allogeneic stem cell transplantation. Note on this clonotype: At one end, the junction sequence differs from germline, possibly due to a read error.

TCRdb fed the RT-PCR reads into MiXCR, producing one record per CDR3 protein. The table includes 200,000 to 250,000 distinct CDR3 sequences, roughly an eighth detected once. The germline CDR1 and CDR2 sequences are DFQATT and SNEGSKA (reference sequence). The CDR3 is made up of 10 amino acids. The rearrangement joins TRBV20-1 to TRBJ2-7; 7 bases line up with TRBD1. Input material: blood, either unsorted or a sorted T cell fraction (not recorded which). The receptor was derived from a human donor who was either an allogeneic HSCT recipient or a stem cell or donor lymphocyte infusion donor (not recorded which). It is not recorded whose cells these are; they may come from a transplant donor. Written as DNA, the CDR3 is TGCAGTGCTAGGGGACAGATACCTCTCTTC. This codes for CSARGQIPLF.